This entry lists 29 T cell receptor beta chains sequenced from one sample in a study of yellow fever vaccine responses in identical twins. TCRdb re-called the RT-PCR reads through MiXCR, storing one row per CDR3 protein. The sample lists over a thousand distinct CDR3 sequences; more than 70% were seen once. Specimen: T cells from blood (PBMCs), unsorted or a sorted subset (not recorded which), collected before or after yellow fever vaccination (not recorded which). The source of these receptors is a female donor who received the yellow fever vaccine.

The V gene is TRBV20-1, the J gene TRBJ2-1; TRBD2 agrees at 8 bases. The CDR3 runs to 14 residues. CDR1 and CDR2 (germline): DFQATT, SNEGSKA (reference sequence). The V segment lost 3 bases and the J segment 8 bases; nucleotides outside the gene matches: 9. CDR3 in DNA: TGCAGTGCTAGCCCCGGGAGGGCTAAAGATGAGCAGTTCTTC. Translation: CSASPGRAKDEQFF.

This rearrangement joins TRBV6-5 to TRBJ2-7; maybe TRBD2 (5 bases). CDR3 size: 14 residues. Germline V gives CDR1 MNHEY, CDR2 SVGAGI. V lost 0 bases and J lost 4, with 10 bases in between. The CDR3 DNA sequence: TGTGCCAGCAGTTACTCGAGGCGGGTTTACGAGCAGTACTTC. Residues: CASSYSRRVYEQYF.

This chain uses TRBV11-2 with TRBJ2-7; TRBD1 aligns across 11 bases. The germline gives CDR1 SGHAT, CDR2 FQNNGV. V was clipped by 5 bases and J by 3 bases; unmatched bases: 3. CDR3 length: 14 residues. DNA of the CDR3: TGTGCCAGCAGCCACGGGACAGGGGGCTACGAGCAGTACTTC. Amino acids: CASSHGTGGYEQYF.

DNA for the CDR3: TGTGCCAGCAGCGCGATAGGGGGTGGTAATGAGCAGTTCTTC. Translation gives CASSAIGGGNEQFF. V gene TRBV11-1 combines with J gene TRBJ2-1; TRBD1 is a possible D gene (6 bases). CDR1 is SGHAT, CDR2 FQDESV, per germline (reference sequence). The CDR3 totals 14 residues. V lost 5 bases and J lost 7, with 15 bases in between.

J is TRBJ2-3 and V is TRBV10-3; D gene unclear. CDR3 size: 11 residues. Germline CDR1 is ENHRY and CDR2 is SYGVKD. The germline V and J ends were trimmed by 10 bases and 6 bases, with 11 bases remaining between them. CDR3 coding DNA: TGTGCCAACCCGAGCGTGGATACGCAGTATTTT. Its protein is CANPSVDTQYF.

CDR3 bases: TGTGCCACCAGTGATCCACGTCCGGAAGCTTTCTTT. As protein: CATSDPRPEAFF. The chain uses TRBV24-1 and TRBJ1-1; D is uncertain. V was shortened by 3 bases and J by 8 bases, with 9 bases between the two germline ends. Germline V gene sequence: CDR1 KGHDR, CDR2 SFDVKD. There are 12 residues in the CDR3.

The V call is TRBV11-1, the J call TRBJ2-1; 12 positions match TRBD1. The CDR3 sequence is 16 residues long. The germline CDR1 and CDR2 sequences are SGHAT and FQDESV (reference sequence). After removal of 5 bases from V and 10 bases from J, the junction contained 12 bases not matched to a gene. CDR3 in DNA: TGTGCCAGCAGCAAGCACCGGGACAGGGGGCCGGTCGAGCAGTTCTTC. Its translation is CASSKHRDRGPVEQFF.

This chain links TRBV7-9 with TRBJ2-7, with D unresolved. Trimming removed 5 bases from V and 2 bases from J, with 10 bases in between. The CDR3 is made up of 13 amino acids. Germline V gene sequence: CDR1 SEHNR, CDR2 FQNEAQ (reference sequence). In DNA, the CDR3 is TGTGCCAGCAGCCCGGCAGCCGCCTACGAGCAGTACTTC. Translating gives CASSPAAAYEQYF.

The J gene is TRBJ1-1, the V gene TRBV4-3; D uncertain. Trimming stripped 1 base from V and 0 bases from J, with 3 bases between. Germline V lookup: CDR1 LGHNA, CDR2 YSLEER. CDR3 length: 13 residues. The DNA of the CDR3 is TGCGCCAGCAGCCAAGTTTTGAACACTGAAGCTTTCTTT. Translation gives CASSQVLNTEAFF.

This clonotype was found a few times. The V and J genes are TRBV5-4 and TRBJ1-6; TRBD1 is a possible D gene (6 bases). CDR1 is SGHNT and CDR2 is YYREEE in the germline V gene (reference sequence). V gave up 3 bases and J gave up 10 bases, with 17 bases separating them. This CDR3 is 15 amino acids long. The CDR3 region is CASSYGTYQGSPLHF. Written as DNA, the CDR3 is TGTGCCAGCAGCTACGGGACCTACCAGGGGTCACCCCTCCACTTT.

This chain uses TRBV14 with TRBJ2-1; no clear D gene. Trimming stripped 1 base from V and 7 bases from J, with 5 bases between. The CDR3 length is 12 residues. From germline, CDR1 is SGHDN and CDR2 FVKESK. The DNA of the CDR3 is TGTGCCAGCAGCCAAGCAAATAATGAGCAGTTCTTC. Protein: CASSQANNEQFF.

V usage is TRBV4-2 and J usage is TRBJ2-7, with unresolved D. From germline, CDR1 is LGHNA and CDR2 YNFKEQ. V lost 4 bases, J lost 0 bases, and 4 bases lay in between. The CDR3 extends over 12 amino acids. The CDR3 bases are TGTGCCAGCAGCCCCCGCTCCTACGAGCAGTACGTC. Its protein product is CASSPRSYEQYV.

CDR3 sequence (DNA): TGTGCCAGCCACACCTCCGGGACAGATGAAGCTTTCTTT. Its protein product is CASHTSGTDEAFF. This chain links TRBV6-1 with TRBJ1-1; TRBD1 agrees at 7 bases. Unmatched junction bases numbered 10, after V lost 8 bases and J lost 7 bases. This CDR3 has 13 residues. Germline CDR1 is MNHNS and CDR2 is SASEGT.

The V gene is TRBV11-1, the J gene TRBJ2-3; TRBD2 aligns across 8 bases. The junction had 14 bases not matched to a gene; V was cut back by 5 bases and J by 4 bases. The germline CDR1 and CDR2 sequences are SGHAT and FQDESV (reference sequence). This CDR3 comprises 17 residues. The CDR3 nucleotides are TGTGCCAGCAGCCCCGGCGGCGCTAGCGGGTCGGCAGATACGCAGTATTTT. Its protein product is CASSPGGASGSADTQYF.

The chain couples TRBV28 to TRBJ2-7; 7 positions match TRBD1. This CDR3 region has 14 residues. With V trimmed by 3 bases and J by 9 bases, 11 bases remained unmatched. Germline loops: CDR1 MDHEN, CDR2 SYDVKM. The CDR3 coding sequence is TGTGCCAGCAGTTTCCGGGACAGACCGCCGGGGCAGTACTTC. Encoded protein: CASSFRDRPPGQYF.

This clonotype appeared once. The V and J genes are TRBV12-3 or TRBV12-4 and TRBJ1-6; 7 nucleotides agree with TRBD1. V shed 8 bases, J shed 10 bases, and the junction held 11 bases outside the gene matches. This CDR3 spans 14 amino acids. The CDR3 protein is CASDPGQDSSPLHF. CDR3 in DNA: TGTGCCAGCGACCCCGGACAGGATTCATCACCCCTCCACTTT.

The chain employs TRBV11-1 and TRBJ2-5, with D unclear. This CDR3 has 13 residues. V shed 2 bases and J shed 5 bases, with 9 bases lying between them. CDR1 is SGHAT, CDR2 FQDESV, per germline (reference sequence). CDR3 loop: CASSLRVEETQYF. The CDR3 coding sequence is TGTGCCAGCAGCTTAAGGGTTGAGGAGACCCAGTACTTC.

The genes are TRBV24-1 and TRBJ2-6; D is ambiguous. The CDR3 contains 14 residues. Trimming stripped 7 bases from V and 0 bases from J, with 6 bases between. Germline V gene sequence: CDR1 KGHDR, CDR2 SFDVKD. The DNA for the CDR3 is TGTGCCACCAGGCCAGGCTCTGGGGCCAACGTCCTGACTTTC. Protein product: CATRPGSGANVLTF.

The chain couples TRBV11-2 to TRBJ2-1, with D possibly being TRBD1 or TRBD2 (5 bases each). Looked up from germline, CDR1 is SGHAT and CDR2 is FQNNGV. There are 15 residues in the CDR3. Trimming cost V 5 bases and J 6 bases, with 17 bases left between them. CDR3 bases: TGTGCCAGCAGCCCTCGAGAGAGGGGTTTCAATGAGCAGTTCTTC. This translates into CASSPRERGFNEQFF.

The rearrangement uses TRBV4-3 and TRBJ2-3; 7 nucleotides match TRBD2. In germline, CDR1 is LGHNA, CDR2 YSLEER. The CDR3 has 18 residues. V was clipped by 0 bases and J by 2 bases; unmatched bases: 11. The CDR3 DNA reads as TGCGCCAGCAGCCAAGATTTGGGAGGGGCCCCCTTCACAGATACGCAGTATTTT. Translated, it gives CASSQDLGGAPFTDTQYF.

A few counts support this clonotype. The genes are TRBV5-1 and TRBJ1-2; D unclear. V lost 4 bases and J lost 1, with 5 bases in between. CDR1 is SGHRS, CDR2 YFSETQ, per germline. This CDR3 has 12 residues. The CDR3: CASSPNNYGYTF. DNA for the CDR3: TGCGCCAGCAGCCCGAATAACTATGGCTACACCTTC.

The V call is TRBV15, the J call TRBJ2-3; D may be TRBD1 (6 bases). V lost 5 bases and J 2 bases, leaving 14 bases between the germline ends. From germline, CDR1 is LNHNV and CDR2 YYDKDF (reference sequence). The CDR3 is 15 amino acids. The CDR3 reads CATSSGAGDTDTQYF. In DNA form, the CDR3 reads TGTGCCACCAGCTCAGGGGCTGGAGACACAGATACGCAGTATTTT.

J is TRBJ1-4 and V is TRBV4-2; D might be TRBD1 (6 bases). The ends were cut back, 4 bases at V and 4 bases at J, with 16 bases in the middle. Per germline, CDR1 LGHNA and CDR2 YNFKEQ. This CDR3 is 16 amino acids long. This CDR3 reads CASSPEAGRGNEKLFF. As DNA, the CDR3 is TGTGCCAGCAGCCCCGAGGCGGGCAGGGGTAATGAAAAACTGTTTTTT.

V is TRBV10-3 and J is TRBJ2-7; no definite D call. The V gene lost 1 base and the J gene lost 0 bases, with 16 bases spanning the gap. The CDR3 spans 17 residues. The V gene's germline CDR1 is ENHRY and CDR2 SYGVKD. The CDR3 coding sequence is TGTGCCATCAGTGAGTTTGTGCCGGGCCTATCCTCCTACGAGCAGTACTTC. Protein product: CAISEFVPGLSSYEQYF.

CDR3 region: CASSQEGEAEAFF. DNA for the CDR3: TGCGCCAGCAGCCAAGAAGGGGAGGCTGAAGCTTTCTTT. The rearrangement joins TRBV4-1 to TRBJ1-1, with a weak D call TRBD1 (5 bases). Germline-derived CDR1 and CDR2 are MGHRA and YSYEKL. Deletions cut 0 bases from V and 6 bases from J, with 8 bases between. CDR3 size: 13 residues.

The chain has TRBV12-3 or TRBV12-4 and TRBJ1-2; a possible D gene is TRBD1 (5 bases). V lost 7 bases to trimming and J lost 2 bases, with 20 bases between them. CDR3 length: 16 residues. CDR3 bases: TGTGCCAGCATCCCCACGGGGGAGGGAGACAACTATGGCTACACCTTC. It translates to CASIPTGEGDNYGYTF.

This chain connects TRBV29-1 to TRBJ1-1, with TRBD1 matching over 7 bases. Trimming at V came to 2 bases and at J to 3 bases, leaving 3 bases not matched to a gene. The germline V gene has CDR1 SQVTM and CDR2 ANQGSEA. This CDR3 comprises 13 residues. The CDR3 protein is CSVESGQDTEAFF. In nucleotides, the CDR3 is TGCAGCGTTGAATCCGGACAGGACACTGAAGCTTTCTTT.

The chain recombines TRBV13 with TRBJ1-1, with 9 bases lining up with TRBD1. The trim removed 5 bases at V and 2 bases at J, leaving 3 bases unmatched. Germline-derived CDR1 and CDR2 are PRHDT and FYEKMQ (reference sequence). The CDR3 is made up of 14 amino acids. The CDR3 region is CASSVDRGNTEAFF. CDR3 nucleotide sequence: TGTGCCAGCAGCGTGGACAGGGGTAACACTGAAGCTTTCTTT.

The CDR3: CATADRGLDNEQFF. As DNA, the CDR3 is TGTGCCACCGCTGACAGGGGGCTCGACAATGAGCAGTTCTTC. The chain is built from TRBV24-1 and TRBJ2-1; 10 positions agree with TRBD1. The CDR3 loop spans 14 amino acids. V shed 9 bases and J 5 bases; nucleotides not matched to a gene: 6. Germline V lookup: CDR1 KGHDR, CDR2 SFDVKD.